A single sample is the source of the 8 T cell receptor beta chains below, sequenced in a study of CD8 T cell repertoires and HIV-1 epitope variants. TCRdb's copy holds only in-frame clones and misses some; the assay was immunoSEQ multiplex PCR. This table holds 3,500 to 5,000 clones, around three fifths found once. These receptors have no known antigen. Sequencing used cultured CD8+ T cells derived from PBMCs. The receptors derive from a male donor with HIV.

The chain couples TRBV19 to TRBJ2-7; D uncertain. The length of the CDR3 is 13 residues. Deletions cut 3 bases from V and 3 bases from J, with 9 bases between. CDR1 is LNHDA, CDR2 SQIVND, per germline (reference sequence). The DNA of the CDR3 is TGTGCCAGTAGTATCACCCAGGACTACGAGCAGTACTTC. It translates to CASSITQDYEQYF.

This clone is a singleton in its sample. CDR3 loop: CASSTQLGGPETQYF. CDR3 nucleotides: TGTGCCAGCAGTACACAACTGGGGGGCCCGGAGACCCAGTACTTC. J is TRBJ2-5 and V is TRBV28; the D gene could be TRBD1 or TRBD2 (6 bases each). The CDR3 has 15 amino acids. V was cut by 5 bases and J by 5 bases, with 18 bases left in between. The germline gives CDR1 MDHEN, CDR2 SYDVKM.

V gene TRBV28 combines with J gene TRBJ2-7, with 10 bases fitting TRBD1. There are 13 residues in the CDR3. Trimming removed 6 bases from V and 4 bases from J; junction bases left unmatched: 3. Germline V gene lookup returns CDR1 MDHEN and CDR2 SYDVKM. The CDR3 DNA sequence: TGTGCCAGCAGCCCGGACAGGGGGTACGAGCAGTACTTC. Residues: CASSPDRGYEQYF.

This chain connects TRBV9 to TRBJ2-6; 8 bases line up with TRBD1. The CDR3 is made up of 17 amino acids. The germline CDR1 and CDR2 sequences are SGDLS and YYNGEE. V shed 4 bases, J shed 0 bases, and the junction held 6 bases outside the gene matches. The CDR3 DNA sequence: TGTGCCAGCAGCATAGGACAGGGAATCTCTGGGGCCAACGTCCTGACTTTC. It codes for CASSIGQGISGANVLTF.

The chain combines TRBV28 with TRBJ1-3; perhaps TRBD1 as D (6 bases). There are 17 residues in the CDR3. Per the germline V gene, CDR1 is MDHEN and CDR2 is SYDVKM. Trimming left V 1 base short and J 4 bases short, with 17 bases between. CDR3 sequence (DNA): TGTGCCAGCAGTTTATATCAGGGGCATCTTGAAGGAAACACCATATATTTT. This codes for CASSLYQGHLEGNTIYF.

This clone was detected only a few times. The V call is TRBV23-1, the J call TRBJ2-7; the D gene could be TRBD1 or TRBD2 (5 bases each). TRBV23-1 is noted as an ORF with a role that remains uncertain. The CDR3 loop spans 17 amino acids. Trimming left V 0 bases short and J 3 bases short, with 18 bases between. The DNA for the CDR3 is TGCGCCAGCAGTCAATCGGGGGACGGGGCAGCGATCTACGAGCAGTACTTC. This encodes CASSQSGDGAAIYEQYF.

The gene calls are TRBV27 and TRBJ2-7, with D possibly TRBD2 on 6 matching bases. Per the germline V gene, CDR1 is MNHEY and CDR2 is SMNVEV (reference sequence). Trimming removed 4 bases from V and 6 bases from J, with 13 bases in between. This CDR3 has 13 amino acids. The CDR3 coding sequence is TGTGCCAGCAGTTCGGAGGGTGTGGGCGAGCAGTACTTC. Translating gives CASSSEGVGEQYF.

This chain joins TRBV6-5 and TRBJ2-1; D remains unclear. V was pared by 6 bases and J by 3 bases, with 9 bases between. Germline assignment: CDR1 MNHEY and CDR2 SVGAGI. This CDR3 is 13 amino acids long. The CDR3 reads CASSYGRYNEQFF. The CDR3 DNA follows: TGTGCCAGCAGCTATGGCCGCTACAATGAGCAGTTCTTC.